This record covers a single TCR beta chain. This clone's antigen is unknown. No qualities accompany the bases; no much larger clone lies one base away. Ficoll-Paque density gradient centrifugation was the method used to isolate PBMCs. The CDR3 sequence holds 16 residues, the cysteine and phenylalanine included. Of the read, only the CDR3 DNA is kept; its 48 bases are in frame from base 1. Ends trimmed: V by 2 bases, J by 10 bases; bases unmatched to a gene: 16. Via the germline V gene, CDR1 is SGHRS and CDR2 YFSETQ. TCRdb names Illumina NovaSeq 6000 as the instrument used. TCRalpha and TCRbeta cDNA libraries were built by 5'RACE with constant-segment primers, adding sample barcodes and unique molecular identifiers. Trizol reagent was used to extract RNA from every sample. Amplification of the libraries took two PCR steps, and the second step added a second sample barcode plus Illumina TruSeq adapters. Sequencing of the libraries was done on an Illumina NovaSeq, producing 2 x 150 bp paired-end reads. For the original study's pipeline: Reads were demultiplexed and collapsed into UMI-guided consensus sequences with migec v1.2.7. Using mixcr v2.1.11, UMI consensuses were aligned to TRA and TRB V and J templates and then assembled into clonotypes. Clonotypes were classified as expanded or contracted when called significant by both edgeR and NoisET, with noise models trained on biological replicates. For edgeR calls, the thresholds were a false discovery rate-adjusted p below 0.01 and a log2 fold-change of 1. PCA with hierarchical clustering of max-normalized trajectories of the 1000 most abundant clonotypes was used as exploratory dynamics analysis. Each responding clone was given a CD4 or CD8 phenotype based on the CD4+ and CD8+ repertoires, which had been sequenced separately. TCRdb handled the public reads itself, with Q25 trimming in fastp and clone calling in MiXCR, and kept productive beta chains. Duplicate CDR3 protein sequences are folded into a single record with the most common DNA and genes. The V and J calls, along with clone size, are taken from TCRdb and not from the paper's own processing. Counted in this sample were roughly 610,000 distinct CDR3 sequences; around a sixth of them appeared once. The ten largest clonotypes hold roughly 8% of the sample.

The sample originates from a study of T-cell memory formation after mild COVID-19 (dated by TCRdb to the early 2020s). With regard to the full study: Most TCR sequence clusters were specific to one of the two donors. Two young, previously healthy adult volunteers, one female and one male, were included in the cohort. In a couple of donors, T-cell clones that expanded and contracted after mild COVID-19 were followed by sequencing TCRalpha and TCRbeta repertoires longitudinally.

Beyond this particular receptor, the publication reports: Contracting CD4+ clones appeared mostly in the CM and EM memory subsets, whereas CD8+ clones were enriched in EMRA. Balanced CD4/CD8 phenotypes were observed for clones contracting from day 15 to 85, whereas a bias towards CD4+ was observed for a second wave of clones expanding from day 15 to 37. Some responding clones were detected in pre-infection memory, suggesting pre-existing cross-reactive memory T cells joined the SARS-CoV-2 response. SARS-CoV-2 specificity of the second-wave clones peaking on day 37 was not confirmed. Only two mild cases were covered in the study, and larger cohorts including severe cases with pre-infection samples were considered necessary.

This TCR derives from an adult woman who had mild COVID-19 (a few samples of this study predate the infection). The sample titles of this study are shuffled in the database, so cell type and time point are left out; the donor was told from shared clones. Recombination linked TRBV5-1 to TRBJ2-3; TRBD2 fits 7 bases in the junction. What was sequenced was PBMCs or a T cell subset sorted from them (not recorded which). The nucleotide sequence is TGCGCCAGCAGCTTCCGAGGGTATGCGGCAAGCGGGGCGCAGTATTTT. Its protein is CASSFRGYAASGAQYF.